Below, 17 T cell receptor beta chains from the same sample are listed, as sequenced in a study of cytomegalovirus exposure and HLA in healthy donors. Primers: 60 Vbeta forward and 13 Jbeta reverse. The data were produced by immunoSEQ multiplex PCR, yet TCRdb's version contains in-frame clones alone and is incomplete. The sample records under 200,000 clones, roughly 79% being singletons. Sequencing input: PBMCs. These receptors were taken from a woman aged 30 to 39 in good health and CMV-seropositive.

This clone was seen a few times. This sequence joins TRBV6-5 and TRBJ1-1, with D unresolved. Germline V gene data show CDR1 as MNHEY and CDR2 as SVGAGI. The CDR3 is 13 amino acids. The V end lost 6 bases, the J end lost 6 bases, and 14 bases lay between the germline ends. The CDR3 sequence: CASSDGLGAEAFF. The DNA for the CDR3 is TGTGCCAGCAGCGACGGACTGGGCGCTGAAGCTTTCTTT.

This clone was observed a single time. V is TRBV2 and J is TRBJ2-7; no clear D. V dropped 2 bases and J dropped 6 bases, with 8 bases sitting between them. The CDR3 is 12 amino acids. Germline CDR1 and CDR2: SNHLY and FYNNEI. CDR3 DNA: TGTGCCAGCAGTGAATGGTTAGCCGAGCAGTACTTC. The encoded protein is CASSEWLAEQYF.

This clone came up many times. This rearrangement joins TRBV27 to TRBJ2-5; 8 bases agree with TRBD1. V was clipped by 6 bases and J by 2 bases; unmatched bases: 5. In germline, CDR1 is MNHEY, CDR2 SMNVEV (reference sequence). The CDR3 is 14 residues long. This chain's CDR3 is CASRGTGLQETQYF. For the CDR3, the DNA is TGTGCCAGCAGGGGGACAGGCCTTCAAGAGACCCAGTACTTC.

CDR3 amino acids: CASSQLGLAGIFLRYAGELFF. The CDR3 DNA sequence: TGCGCCAGCAGCCAACTCGGACTAGCGGGAATCTTTCTTCGTTACGCCGGGGAGCTGTTTTTT. The chain has TRBV4-1 and TRBJ2-2; 12 positions match TRBD2. The junction had 19 bases not matched to a gene; V was cut back by 2 bases and J by 6 bases. Germline CDR1 is MGHRA and CDR2 is YSYEKL. There are 21 residues in the CDR3.

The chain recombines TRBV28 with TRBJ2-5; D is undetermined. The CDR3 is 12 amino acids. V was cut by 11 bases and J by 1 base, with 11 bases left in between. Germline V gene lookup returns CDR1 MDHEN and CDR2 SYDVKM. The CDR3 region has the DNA TGTGCCTCCCAGTCTGGCCAAGAGACCCAGTACTTC. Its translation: CASQSGQETQYF.

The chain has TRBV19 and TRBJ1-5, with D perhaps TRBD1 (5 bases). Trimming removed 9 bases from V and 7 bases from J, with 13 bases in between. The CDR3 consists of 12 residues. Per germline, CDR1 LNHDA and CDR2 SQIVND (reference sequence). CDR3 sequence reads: CASRVGGQPQHF. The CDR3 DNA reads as TGTGCCAGCCGGGTTGGGGGGCAGCCCCAGCATTTT.

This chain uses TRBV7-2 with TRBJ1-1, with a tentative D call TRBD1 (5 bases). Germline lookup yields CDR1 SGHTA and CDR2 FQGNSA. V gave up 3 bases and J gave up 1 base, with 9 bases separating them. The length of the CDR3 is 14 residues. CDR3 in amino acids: CASSFLGGNTEAFF. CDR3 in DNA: TGTGCCAGCAGCTTTTTGGGGGGGAACACTGAAGCTTTCTTT. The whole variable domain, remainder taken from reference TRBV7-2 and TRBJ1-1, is GAGVSQSPSNKVTEKGKDVELRCDPISGHTALYWYRQSLGQGLEFLIYFQGNSAPDKSGLPSDRFSAERTGGSVSTLTIQRTQQEDSAVYLCASSFLGGNTEAFFGQGTRLTVV.

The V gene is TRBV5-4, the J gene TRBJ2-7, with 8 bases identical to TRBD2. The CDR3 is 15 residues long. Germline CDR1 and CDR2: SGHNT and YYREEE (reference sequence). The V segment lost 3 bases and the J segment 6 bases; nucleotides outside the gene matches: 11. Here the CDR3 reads CASSYRSGAGGEQYF. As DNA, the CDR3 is TGTGCCAGCAGCTACCGATCAGGGGCGGGAGGCGAGCAGTACTTC.

CDR3 sequence reads: CASSLSRGANYGYTF. The DNA of the CDR3 is TGTGCCAGCAGTTTATCTCGGGGGGCTAACTATGGCTACACCTTC. This sequence joins TRBV27 and TRBJ1-2; weak D call: TRBD1 (5 bases). V lost 0 bases, J lost 0 bases, and 8 bases lay in between. Germline V gene sequence: CDR1 MNHEY, CDR2 SMNVEV (reference sequence). The CDR3 runs to 15 residues.

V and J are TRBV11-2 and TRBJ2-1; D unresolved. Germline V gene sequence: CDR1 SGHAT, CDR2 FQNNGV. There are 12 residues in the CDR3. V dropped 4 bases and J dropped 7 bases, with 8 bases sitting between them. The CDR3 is CASSSKLNEQFF. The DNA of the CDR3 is TGTGCCAGCAGCTCTAAACTTAATGAGCAGTTCTTC.

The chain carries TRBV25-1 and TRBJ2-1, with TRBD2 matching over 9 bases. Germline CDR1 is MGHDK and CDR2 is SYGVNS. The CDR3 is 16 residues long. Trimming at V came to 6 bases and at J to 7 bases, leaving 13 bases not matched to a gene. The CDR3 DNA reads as TGTGCCAGCAGACGGTCCAAAAGCGGGGGGTTGAATGAGCAGTTCTTC. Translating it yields CASRRSKSGGLNEQFF. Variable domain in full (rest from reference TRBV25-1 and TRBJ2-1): EADIYQTPRYLVIGTGKKITLECSQTMGHDKMYWYQQDPGMELHLIHYSYGVNSTEKGDLSSESTVSRIRTEHFPLTLESARPSHTSQYLCASRRSKSGGLNEQFFGPGTRLTVL.

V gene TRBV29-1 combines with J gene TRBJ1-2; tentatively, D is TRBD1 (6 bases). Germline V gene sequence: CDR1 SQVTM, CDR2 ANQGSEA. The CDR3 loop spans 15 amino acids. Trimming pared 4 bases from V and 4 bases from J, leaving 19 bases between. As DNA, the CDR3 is TGCAGCGTTGTACGGGGTCAATCACAGGGCTATGGCTACACCTTC. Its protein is CSVVRGQSQGYGYTF.

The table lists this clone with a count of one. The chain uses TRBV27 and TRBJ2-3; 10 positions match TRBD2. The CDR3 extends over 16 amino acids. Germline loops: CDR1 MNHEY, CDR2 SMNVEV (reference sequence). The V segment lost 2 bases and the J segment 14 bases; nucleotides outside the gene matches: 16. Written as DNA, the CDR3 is TGTGCCAGCAGTTTAGGGACCGGGACTAGCGCGATTGTTCCGTATTTT. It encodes CASSLGTGTSAIVPYF.

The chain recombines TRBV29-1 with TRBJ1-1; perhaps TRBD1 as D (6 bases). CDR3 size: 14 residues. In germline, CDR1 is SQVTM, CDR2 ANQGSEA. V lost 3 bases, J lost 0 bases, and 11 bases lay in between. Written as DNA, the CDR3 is TGCAGCGTTGACCCGGCAGGGGTGAACACTGAAGCTTTCTTT. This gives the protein CSVDPAGVNTEAFF.

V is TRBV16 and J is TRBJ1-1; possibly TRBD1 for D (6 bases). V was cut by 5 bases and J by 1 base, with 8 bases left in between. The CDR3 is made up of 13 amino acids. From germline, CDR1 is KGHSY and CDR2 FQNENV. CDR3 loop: CASSAQGNTEAFF. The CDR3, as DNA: TGTGCCAGCAGCGCACAGGGGAACACTGAAGCTTTCTTT.

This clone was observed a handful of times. The CDR3 spells CASSLRDPTGNYEQYF. CDR3 nucleotides: TGTGCCAGCAGCTTACGTGACCCGACAGGGAACTACGAGCAGTACTTC. This chain joins TRBV5-5 and TRBJ2-7; 7 bases are a match to TRBD1. This CDR3 comprises 16 residues. Germline assignment: CDR1 SGHKS and CDR2 YYEKEE (reference sequence). V was pared by 2 bases and J by 3 bases, with 11 bases of the junction left unmatched.

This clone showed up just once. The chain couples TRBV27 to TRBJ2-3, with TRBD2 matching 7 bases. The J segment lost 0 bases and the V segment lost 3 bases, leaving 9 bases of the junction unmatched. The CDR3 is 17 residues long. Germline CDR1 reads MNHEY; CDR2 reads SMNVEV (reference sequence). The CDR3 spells CASSFGGGIESTDTQYF. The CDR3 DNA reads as TGTGCCAGCAGTTTTGGGGGGGGGATAGAAAGCACAGATACGCAGTATTTT.